Each of the 23 T cell receptor beta chains below was sequenced from the same sample in a study of OX40 agonist ivuxolimab in advanced cancers. Assay used: immunoSEQ multiplex PCR; TCRdb lists only in-frame clones, some missing. The sample yields about 76,000 clones, roughly nine tenths seen once. This specimen consisted of CD4+ or CD8+ T cells sorted from blood, obtained in a trial of the OX40 agonist ivuxolimab. The source is an adult with an advanced solid tumor such as melanoma, head and neck, liver or kidney cancer.

This sequence joins TRBV11-2 and TRBJ1-1; the D is unclear. There are 13 residues in the CDR3. V was cut by 4 bases and J by 1 base, with 7 bases left in between. CDR1 is SGHAT, CDR2 FQNNGV, per germline. In DNA form, the CDR3 reads TGTGCCAGCAGCTACTCGGGGAACACTGAAGCTTTCTTT. This translates into CASSYSGNTEAFF.

This clone appeared a single time. The genes are TRBV5-6 and TRBJ1-1; the D gene is possibly TRBD1 (5 bases). V dropped 0 bases and J dropped 0 bases, with 9 bases sitting between them. CDR3 size: 15 residues. Germline CDR1 and CDR2: SGHDT and YYEEEE. The CDR3 is CASSLGGIMNTEAFF. CDR3 bases: TGTGCCAGCAGCTTGGGGGGGATTATGAACACTGAAGCTTTCTTT. Full variable domain (remainder filled in from reference TRBV5-6 and TRBJ1-1): DAGVTQSPTHLIKTRGQQVTLRCSPKSGHDTVSWYQQALGQGPQFIFQYYEEEERQRGNFPDRFSGHQFPNYSSELNVNALLLGDSALYLCASSLGGIMNTEAFFGQGTRLTVV.

The V and J genes are TRBV10-1 and TRBJ1-1; 8 positions match TRBD1. The J segment lost 2 bases and the V segment lost 0 bases, leaving 5 bases of the junction unmatched. The CDR3 is 16 amino acids. Per germline, CDR1 WNHNN and CDR2 SYGVQD (reference sequence). CDR3 in amino acids: CASSESTGEVNTEAFF. CDR3 in DNA: TGCGCCAGCAGTGAGTCGACAGGGGAGGTCAACACTGAAGCTTTCTTT.

The J gene is TRBJ2-3, the V gene TRBV27, with unresolved D. V was shortened by 7 bases and J by 0 bases, with 8 bases between the two germline ends. Germline V gene data show CDR1 as MNHEY and CDR2 as SMNVEV (reference sequence). This CDR3 has 13 amino acids. CDR3 protein: CASNPTSTDTQYF. Written as DNA, the CDR3 is TGTGCCAGCAACCCGACTAGCACAGATACGCAGTATTTT.

The genes are TRBV18 and TRBJ1-5; D remains unclear. This CDR3 contains 14 residues. Trimming took 3 bases from V and 3 from J, leaving 9 bases between them. Germline values: CDR1 KGHSH, CDR2 LQKENI. The CDR3, as DNA: TGTGCCAGCTCACCGGATTTGTCCAATCAGCCCCAGCATTTT. This codes for CASSPDLSNQPQHF.

In DNA form, the CDR3 reads TGCAGTGTAAAAGGTCTCTATGGCTACACCTTC. Translated: CSVKGLYGYTF. V usage is TRBV20-1 and J usage is TRBJ1-2; no clear D gene. The CDR3 has 11 amino acids. V was shortened by 7 bases and J by 4 bases, with 10 bases between the two germline ends. The germline gives CDR1 DFQATT, CDR2 SNEGSKA (reference sequence).

V gene TRBV6-6 combines with J gene TRBJ1-5; 7 bases align to TRBD1. The ends lost 0 bases at V and 5 bases at J; junction bases unmatched: 4. Per germline, CDR1 MNHNY and CDR2 SVGAGI (reference sequence). The CDR3 is 15 amino acids. CDR3 residues: CASSYSRGGDQPQHF. CDR3 DNA sequence: TGTGCCAGCAGTTACTCCAGGGGGGGAGATCAGCCCCAGCATTTT.

This chain uses TRBV19 with TRBJ2-7; 11 nucleotides match TRBD2. V trimming: 5 bases; J trimming: 2 bases; junction bases outside the gene matches: 2. This CDR3 has 14 amino acids. Germline values: CDR1 LNHDA, CDR2 SQIVND (reference sequence). DNA for the CDR3: TGTGCCAGTAGTCCGGGACTAGCGGCCTACGAGCAGTACTTC. Translated, it gives CASSPGLAAYEQYF.

V gene TRBV19 combines with J gene TRBJ2-7, with D perhaps TRBD1 (5 bases). Germline CDR1 LNHDA, CDR2 SQIVND (reference sequence). Trimming removed 5 bases from V and 3 bases from J, with 11 bases in between. CDR3 size: 13 residues. CDR3 DNA sequence: TGTGCCAGTAGTCTGTACCAGGGCTACGAGCAGTACTTC. Translated, it gives CASSLYQGYEQYF.

The chain has TRBV10-2 and TRBJ2-5; 11 bases map to TRBD1. CDR3 size: 15 residues. J was trimmed by 7 bases and V by 6 bases; bases with no gene match: 10. Germline CDR1 is WSHSY and CDR2 is SAAADI. DNA of the CDR3: TGCGCCAGCAGGATCGGACAGGGGGCAATGGGGACCCAGTACTTC. This gives the protein CASRIGQGAMGTQYF.

The chain links TRBV27 to TRBJ2-7; D tentatively reads TRBD1 or TRBD2 (5 bases each). The CDR3 has 15 amino acids. CDR1 and CDR2 (germline): MNHEY, SMNVEV (reference sequence). Deletions cut 5 bases from V and 0 bases from J, with 14 bases between. The CDR3 region is CASSPLGDPSYEQYF. The CDR3 DNA follows: TGTGCCAGCAGTCCCCTCGGGGACCCCTCCTACGAGCAGTACTTC.

CDR3 nucleotide sequence: TGTGCCAGCAGCTTGACTAGCAACCCAAGAGAAACCCAGTACTTC. It yields the protein CASSLTSNPRETQYF. This chain connects TRBV5-4 to TRBJ2-5; D perhaps matches TRBD2 (6 bases). The germline CDR1 and CDR2 sequences are SGHNT and YYREEE (reference sequence). The V gene lost 1 base and the J gene lost 8 bases, with 18 bases spanning the gap. This CDR3 comprises 15 residues. Full variable domain (missing parts from reference TRBV5-4 and TRBJ2-5): ETGVTQSPTHLIKTRGQQVTLRCSSQSGHNTVSWYQQALGQGPQFIFQYYREEENGRGNFPPRFSGLQFPNYSSELNVNALELDDSALYLCASSLTSNPRETQYFGPGTRLLVL.

In DNA form, the CDR3 reads TGTGCCAGCAGCTTCTCAGCGGGAGGGGGCGAGCAGTACTTC. Translated, it gives CASSFSAGGGEQYF. The V call is TRBV5-4, the J call TRBJ2-7; 10 positions agree with TRBD2. Per germline, CDR1 SGHNT and CDR2 YYREEE (reference sequence). The junction had 5 bases not matched to a gene; V was cut back by 2 bases and J by 6 bases. This CDR3 contains 14 residues. The full variable domain, with the rest looked up from reference TRBV5-4 and TRBJ2-7, is ETGVTQSPTHLIKTRGQQVTLRCSSQSGHNTVSWYQQALGQGPQFIFQYYREEENGRGNFPPRFSGLQFPNYSSELNVNALELDDSALYLCASSFSAGGGEQYFGPGTRLTVT.

This chain connects TRBV9 to TRBJ2-3; TRBD1 aligns across 10 bases. V lost 0 bases and J lost 4; bases outside the gene matches: 2. Looked up from germline, CDR1 is SGDLS and CDR2 is YYNGEE. The CDR3 sequence is 15 residues long. CDR3 DNA sequence: TGTGCCAGCAGCGTAGAGGGACAGGGGCCAGATACGCAGTATTTT. It is translated as CASSVEGQGPDTQYF.

The rearrangement links TRBV10-3 to TRBJ2-1; perhaps TRBD2 as D (5 bases). Germline-derived CDR1 and CDR2 are ENHRY and SYGVKD. V was pared by 4 bases and J by 8 bases, with 9 bases between. The CDR3 consists of 12 residues. The CDR3 DNA sequence: TGTGCCATCAGTGTAAGGACTGATGAGCAGTTCTTC. Its protein is CAISVRTDEQFF.

The V and J genes are TRBV19 and TRBJ2-3, with a weak D call TRBD2 (5 bases). V was cut by 10 bases and J by 4 bases, with 21 bases left in between. This CDR3 is 15 amino acids long. Germline V lookup: CDR1 LNHDA, CDR2 SQIVND (reference sequence). In DNA form, the CDR3 reads TGTGCCACTAAGGGATGGGCCTCGGAGGCAGATACGCAGTATTTT. It codes for CATKGWASEADTQYF.

The chain couples TRBV6-5 to TRBJ2-7, with D perhaps TRBD1 (6 bases). The CDR3 contains 14 residues. The germline V gene has CDR1 MNHEY and CDR2 SVGAGI. With 3 bases removed from V and 1 base from J, the gap between germline ends came to 10 bases. CDR3: CASSYNRDSYEQYF. Written as DNA, the CDR3 is TGTGCCAGCAGTTATAACAGGGATTCCTACGAGCAGTACTTC.

The genes are TRBV5-8 and TRBJ1-5; D unclear. Trimming took off 0 bases at V and 0 bases at J, with 13 bases between the two ends. The V gene's germline CDR1 is SGHTS and CDR2 YDEGEE. This CDR3 spans 17 amino acids. The CDR3 reads CASSLAPAVPSNQPQHF. DNA of the CDR3: TGTGCCAGCAGCTTGGCCCCGGCAGTCCCTAGCAATCAGCCCCAGCATTTT.

The V gene is TRBV4-1, the J gene TRBJ2-3, with D possibly called TRBD1 or TRBD2 (5 bases each). The germline gives CDR1 MGHRA, CDR2 YSYEKL. V lost 4 bases, J lost 5 bases, and 19 bases lay in between. The CDR3 length is 16 residues. The chain's CDR3 is CASSRFFRGEGDTQYF. CDR3 coding DNA: TGCGCCAGCAGCCGCTTTTTCCGGGGCGAGGGAGATACGCAGTATTTT.

V and J are TRBV13 and TRBJ2-1; the D gene is possibly TRBD2 (5 bases). Germline CDR1 is PRHDT and CDR2 is FYEKMQ (reference sequence). Trimming removed 6 bases at V and 2 bases at J, with 14 bases between. The CDR3 has 15 residues. The CDR3 region is CASSQELEAYNEQFF. The CDR3 region has the DNA TGTGCCAGCAGTCAAGAGCTGGAGGCCTACAATGAGCAGTTCTTC.

The gene calls are TRBV18 and TRBJ2-5; 7 bases are shared with TRBD1. Germline V gene lookup returns CDR1 KGHSH and CDR2 LQKENI. The CDR3 contains 14 residues. Trimming removed 3 bases from V and 0 bases from J; junction bases left unmatched: 1. The CDR3 here is CASSPGQNQETQYF. The DNA of the CDR3 is TGTGCCAGCTCACCGGGACAGAACCAAGAGACCCAGTACTTC.

The rearrangement joins TRBV29-1 to TRBJ2-7, with D possibly being TRBD2 (6 bases). This CDR3 spans 14 amino acids. CDR1 is SQVTM and CDR2 is ANQGSEA in the germline V gene. The V gene lost 3 bases and the J gene lost 3 bases, with 15 bases spanning the gap. CDR3 coding DNA: TGCAGCGTTGACTTCCGGGAGATGGGCTACGAGCAGTACTTC. Protein product: CSVDFREMGYEQYF.

The chain links TRBV7-8 to TRBJ2-1; unclear D gene. CDR3 size: 12 residues. V dropped 2 bases and J dropped 9 bases, with 8 bases sitting between them. Germline V gene lookup returns CDR1 SGHVS and CDR2 FQNEAQ. This chain's CDR3 is CASSLRAGEQFF. DNA of the CDR3: TGTGCCAGCAGCTTACGTGCCGGTGAGCAGTTCTTC.